Below are 20 T cell receptor beta chains sequenced from a single sample in a study of regulatory T cells in long-lasting Graves disease. This sample's time point: newly diagnosed GD, antithyroid drugs for less than 3 months. Isolated PBMC RNA provided the starting material for the TCR library. TCR beta libraries were built with iRepertoire HTBI primers and Arm-PCR of CDR3 regions. MiXCR, run by TCRdb on the multiplex PCR reads, gives a single entry per CDR3 protein. The table lists almost 450,000 distinct CDR3 sequences, 16% of them singletons. These data were also filed under a second study, of T cells in Graves' hyperthyroidism and ophthalmopathy.

The sequencing used peripheral blood mononuclear cells (PBMCs), collected at new diagnosis, from a patient treated with antithyroid drugs. The receptor source for this set is a woman in her 30s with Graves disease.

The V call is TRBV6-2 or TRBV6-3, the J call TRBJ2-2; no firm D call. V lost 0 bases, J lost 1 base, and 6 bases lay in between. Germline CDR1 reads MNHEY; CDR2 reads SVGEGT. This CDR3 has 15 residues. This CDR3 is CASSYSKLNTGELFF. In nucleotides, the CDR3 is TGTGCCAGCAGTTACTCGAAGTTGAACACCGGGGAGCTGTTTTTT.

The V and J genes are TRBV20-1 and TRBJ1-5; D is possibly TRBD1 (6 bases). V dropped 0 bases and J dropped 2 bases, with 23 bases sitting between them. The CDR3 length is 19 residues. In germline, CDR1 is DFQATT, CDR2 SNEGSKA (reference sequence). Here the CDR3 DNA reads TGCAGTGCTAGAGAGGCCTACCTTTTGACAGGAAAAGGCAATCAGCCCCAGCATTTT. Its protein product is CSAREAYLLTGKGNQPQHF.

This clonotype was seen ten or more times. V usage is TRBV2 and J usage is TRBJ1-5; D possibly corresponds to TRBD1 (6 bases). V dropped 5 bases and J dropped 3 bases, with 11 bases sitting between them. Per germline, CDR1 SNHLY and CDR2 FYNNEI. The CDR3 runs 14 residues. The CDR3: CASSPDSLNQPQHF. The DNA for the CDR3 is TGTGCCAGCAGTCCGGACAGCCTCAATCAGCCCCAGCATTTT.

This clonotype came up many times. The chain joins TRBV5-6 to TRBJ1-5; weak D call: TRBD1 (6 bases). With 2 bases removed from V and 0 bases from J, the gap between germline ends came to 12 bases. Per germline, CDR1 SGHDT and CDR2 YYEEEE. The CDR3 extends over 16 amino acids. The CDR3 DNA reads as TGTGCCAGCAGCTTCGGGGGGGCTTATAGCAATCAGCCCCAGCATTTT. This translates into CASSFGGAYSNQPQHF.

In its sample, this clonotype was seen a few times. A far more abundant clone sits one base away, making this likely a read error. V is TRBV6-1 and J is TRBJ2-5; tentatively, D is TRBD1 or TRBD2 (5 bases each). This CDR3 spans 16 amino acids. Trimming pared 6 bases from V and 11 bases from J, leaving 28 bases between. Germline CDR1 reads MNHNS; CDR2 reads SASEGT. The CDR3 is CASSYLGPVSYNEQYF. The CDR3 DNA reads TGTGCCAGCAGCTACCTGGGACCGGTATCCTACAATGAGCAGTACTTC.

The chain joins TRBV3-1 to TRBJ1-1; the match to TRBD1 covers 9 bases. J was trimmed by 6 bases and V by 3 bases; bases with no gene match: 5. The CDR3 has 14 residues. Germline-derived CDR1 and CDR2 are LGHDT and YNNKEL (reference sequence). The CDR3: CASSQGQGHAEAFF. The CDR3 DNA is TGTGCCAGCAGCCAGGGACAGGGACACGCTGAAGCTTTCTTT.

This clonotype was seen a few times. The chain joins TRBV4-1 to TRBJ1-5; D remains unclear. The CDR3 has 13 residues. CDR1 is MGHRA and CDR2 is YSYEKL in the germline V gene. V lost 2 bases to trimming and J lost 5 bases, with 7 bases between them. CDR3 coding DNA: TGCGCCAGCAGCCAAAACCCTGATCAGCCCCAGCATTTT. As protein: CASSQNPDQPQHF.

In its sample, this clonotype was seen many times. This chain connects TRBV7-2 to TRBJ2-1; no reliable D call. V was cut by 4 bases and J by 4 bases, with 8 bases left in between. CDR1 is SGHTA, CDR2 FQGNSA, per germline. The CDR3 sequence is 13 residues long. The CDR3 here is CASSSSTYNEQFF. The CDR3 coding sequence is TGTGCCAGCAGCTCTTCTACGTACAATGAGCAGTTCTTC.

The chain carries TRBV5-8 and TRBJ2-5; D is possibly TRBD1 (5 bases). Germline CDR1 reads SGHTS; CDR2 reads YDEGEE. The V end was cut by 5 bases, the J end by 6 bases, with 17 bases between. The CDR3 sequence is 14 residues long. The CDR3 DNA follows: TGTGCCAGCAGTTTGAGACAGACCAAGAAGACCCAGTACTTC. Amino acids: CASSLRQTKKTQYF.

The chain is built from TRBV20-1 and TRBJ2-1; TRBD2 matches at 9 bases. The V and J ends lost 6 bases and 4 bases, in that order; junction bases with no gene match: 7. Looked up from germline, CDR1 is DFQATT and CDR2 is SNEGSKA (reference sequence). This CDR3 spans 14 amino acids. The CDR3 is CSAQGLATYNEQFF. DNA for the CDR3: TGCAGTGCGCAGGGACTAGCTACTTACAATGAGCAGTTCTTC.

This clonotype was recorded many times. The chain couples TRBV28 to TRBJ2-1, with 7 bases aligning to TRBD2. This CDR3 is 13 amino acids long. Trimming took 10 bases from V and 4 from J; bases not matched to a gene: 7. CDR1 is MDHEN, CDR2 SYDVKM, per germline. This CDR3 is CAIESGGYNEQFF. In DNA form, the CDR3 reads TGTGCCATCGAATCGGGGGGATACAATGAGCAGTTCTTC.

A few counts support this clonotype. The chain links TRBV10-3 to TRBJ1-5; no clear D. Germline CDR1 reads ENHRY; CDR2 reads SYGVKD. V was cut by 10 bases and J by 5 bases, with 18 bases left in between. This CDR3 is built from 14 residues. The CDR3 bases are TGTGCCAGCAGCCCTGACGGGCGAGATCAGCCCCAGCATTTT. It specifies CASSPDGRDQPQHF.

Notes on this clonotype: A read error is likely here: a far larger clone is one base away. The V gene is TRBV6-9, the J gene TRBJ2-1; the match to TRBD2 covers 8 bases. Trimming took 4 bases from V and 4 from J; bases not matched to a gene: 6. This CDR3 is built from 15 residues. Germline V gene lookup returns CDR1 MNHGY and CDR2 SVAAGI. CDR3 coding DNA: TGTGCCAGCAGTTCCGGGACTAGGGGTTACAATGAGCAGTTCTTC. Amino acids: CASSSGTRGYNEQFF.

The genes are TRBV15 and TRBJ2-7; 16 positions agree with TRBD2. Germline CDR1 is LNHNV and CDR2 is YYDKDF (reference sequence). There are 19 residues in the CDR3. V was clipped by 5 bases and J by 0 bases; unmatched bases: 10. The CDR3 coding sequence is TGTGCCACCAGCCCCCCGGGGGGACTAGCGGGAGGGCCCTCCTACGAGCAGTACTTC. Its translation is CATSPPGGLAGGPSYEQYF.

The rearrangement joins TRBV7-2 to TRBJ2-2, with 10 bases matching TRBD2. Unmatched junction bases numbered 5, after V lost 1 base and J lost 0 bases. Germline V lookup: CDR1 SGHTA, CDR2 FQGNSA. The CDR3 is made up of 18 amino acids. DNA for the CDR3: TGTGCCAGCAGCTTAGGGGCTAGCGGGGGCTCGAACACCGGGGAGCTGTTTTTT. Encoded protein: CASSLGASGGSNTGELFF.

This clonotype appeared many times. The rearrangement joins TRBV5-1 to TRBJ2-5, with 9 bases fitting TRBD2. The length of the CDR3 is 15 residues. V shed 4 bases, J shed 4 bases, and the junction held 8 bases outside the gene matches. Germline loops: CDR1 SGHRS, CDR2 YFSETQ. The CDR3 DNA follows: TGCGCCAGCAGCATGAGGCGGGAGGGCCGAGAGACCCAGTACTTC. Translated, it gives CASSMRREGRETQYF.

This clonotype was found a few times. V is TRBV20-1 and J is TRBJ1-2, with D possibly TRBD1 on 5 matching bases. The length of the CDR3 is 12 residues. The ends were cut back, 2 bases at V and 8 bases at J, with 12 bases in the middle. Germline assignment: CDR1 DFQATT and CDR2 SNEGSKA (reference sequence). CDR3 coding DNA: TGCAGTGCTAGATCAGGGTATATCGGCTACACCTTC. Protein sequence: CSARSGYIGYTF.

At least ten counts were recorded for this clonotype. The chain employs TRBV5-1 and TRBJ1-3; a weak D match, TRBD1 (5 bases). The CDR3 sequence is 17 residues long. The V gene's germline CDR1 is SGHRS and CDR2 YFSETQ. Trimming cost V 0 bases and J 0 bases, with 13 bases left between them. In DNA form, the CDR3 reads TGCGCCAGCAGCTTGGAAGCAGGGATCAACTCTGGAAACACCATATATTTT. Protein product: CASSLEAGINSGNTIYF.

This clonotype was seen repeatedly, ten times or more. The chain has TRBV6-1 and TRBJ1-1; D might be TRBD1 (6 bases). This CDR3 is built from 14 residues. Germline values: CDR1 MNHNS, CDR2 SASEGT. V lost 5 bases to trimming and J lost 0 bases, with 10 bases between them. In DNA, the CDR3 is TGTGCCAGCAGTAACGGACAGATGAACACTGAAGCTTTCTTT. This gives the protein CASSNGQMNTEAFF.

The chain is built from TRBV5-1 and TRBJ2-2, with 9 nucleotides matching TRBD2. The germline gives CDR1 SGHRS, CDR2 YFSETQ. CDR3 length: 17 residues. V shed 0 bases, J shed 2 bases, and the junction held 5 bases outside the gene matches. The CDR3 nucleotides are TGCGCCAGCAGCTTGGCCCTAGCGGGAAGTAACACCGGGGAGCTGTTTTTT. Translating gives CASSLALAGSNTGELFF.